The TCR beta chain under discussion was sequenced for a study of cytomegalovirus exposure and HLA in healthy donors. Study outcomes and limitations: On later analysis, the bulk of CMV-associated TCR beta chains appeared to be HLA-restricted. There was a cluster of highly shared sequence variants that was likely a sequencing artifact. Reports showed the classifier diagnosing cytomegalovirus status with high specificity and sensitivity.

The CDR3 contains 14 residues. With 3 bases removed from V and 4 bases from J, the gap between germline ends came to 12 bases. From germline, CDR1 is KGHSH and CDR2 LQKENI. Remarks on this clone: The antigen remains unidentified.

The PCR contained 60 Vbeta and 13 Jbeta primers. Libraries were prepared by immunoSEQ multiplex PCR; TCRdb keeps only in-frame clonotypes and omits some of them. Of roughly 200,000 clones listed, 77% are singletons. The source material was PBMCs. V and J are TRBV18 and TRBJ1-1; D not certain. The clonotype was recovered from a woman aged 60-70 years in good health and CMV-seropositive. This CDR3 is CASSPALEGTEAFF. CDR3 coding DNA: TGTGCCAGCTCACCTGCGCTCGAGGGCACTGAAGCTTTCTTT. The full variable domain, rest sourced from reference TRBV18 and TRBJ1-1, is NAGVMQNPRHLVRRRGQEARLRCSPMKGHSHVYWYRQLPEEGLKFMVYLQKENIIDESGMPKERFSAEFPKEGPSILRIQQVVRGDSAAYFCASSPALEGTEAFFGQGTRLTVV.